These 11 T cell receptor beta chains originate from one sample sequenced in a study of PD-1 blockade in classical Hodgkin lymphoma. Every single patient, without exception, relapsed after autologous stem cell transplantation, and brentuximab vedotin exposure varied. Through magnetic negative selection, CD8+ T cells were separated from PBMCs that had been thawed. Clones were read by immunoSEQ multiplex PCR, and TCRdb kept only the in-frame ones, dropping some. The sample holds about 1,500 clones, about four fifths seen once. The input for sequencing was CD8+ T cells from blood, taken at baseline. These receptors came from a human donor with classical Hodgkin lymphoma.

This sequence joins TRBV2 and TRBJ2-1; perhaps D is TRBD1 or TRBD2 (6 bases each). This CDR3 has 13 amino acids. The V and J ends lost 8 bases and 8 bases respectively, with 16 bases between them. Per the germline V gene, CDR1 is SNHLY and CDR2 is FYNNEI. Here the CDR3 reads CASLRGGVDEQFF. Written as DNA, the CDR3 is TGTGCCAGCCTCAGGGGCGGGGTCGATGAGCAGTTCTTC.

The rearrangement joins TRBV5-1 to TRBJ2-1; D is undetermined. Germline CDR1 SGHRS, CDR2 YFSETQ. V lost 0 bases to trimming and J lost 2 bases, with 3 bases between them. The CDR3 has 13 residues. The DNA for the CDR3 is TGCGCCAGCAGCTTGGATCCCTACAATGAGCAGTTCTTC. Protein sequence: CASSLDPYNEQFF.

CDR3 bases: TGTGCCAGCAGTGACTCGGACAGCACAGATACGCAGTATTTT. This translates into CASSDSDSTDTQYF. The J gene is TRBJ2-3, the V gene TRBV6-4; D remains unclear. This CDR3 comprises 14 residues. Germline assignment: CDR1 MRHNA and CDR2 SNTAGT. The ends were cut back, 0 bases at V and 0 bases at J, with 4 bases in the middle.

This chain joins TRBV14 and TRBJ1-2, with unresolved D. V lost 0 bases and J lost 6, with 14 bases in between. CDR1 SGHDN and CDR2 FVKESK come from the germline V gene. This CDR3 is built from 15 residues. CDR3 region: CASSQDMGSFNGYTF. For the CDR3, the DNA is TGTGCCAGCAGCCAAGATATGGGTTCGTTCAATGGCTACACCTTC.

The rearrangement joins TRBV29-1 to TRBJ1-4; unclear D gene. CDR3 length: 12 residues. The germline V gene encodes CDR1 SQVTM and CDR2 ANQGSEA. Trimming removed 7 bases from V and 4 bases from J, with 10 bases in between. CDR3 nucleotides: TGCAGCGCTGTAGACCTTAATGAAAAACTGTTTTTT. Translation gives CSAVDLNEKLFF.

CDR3: CASSQDKGAVTDTQYF. The CDR3 region has the DNA TGCGCCAGCAGCCAAGATAAAGGGGCAGTAACAGATACGCAGTATTTT. The chain combines TRBV4-1 with TRBJ2-3, with a weak D call TRBD1 (5 bases). The germline CDR1 and CDR2 sequences are MGHRA and YSYEKL. Between the trimmed V and J ends, which lost 0 bases and 3 bases, there was a span of 13 bases. The length of the CDR3 is 16 residues.

This rearrangement joins TRBV11-2 to TRBJ2-5, with D possibly matching TRBD2 (7 bases). The J call is doubtful: the DNA matches TRBJ2-7 better. The CDR3 loop spans 13 amino acids. CDR1 and CDR2 (germline): SGHAT, FQNNGV. The CDR3 DNA is TGTGCCAGCAGCCTGAGGGGGGGCTACGAGCAGTACTTC. Amino acids: CASSLRGGYEQYF.

The chain combines TRBV5-4 with TRBJ2-7, with D hard to call. The length of the CDR3 is 13 residues. The germline CDR1 and CDR2 sequences are SGHNT and YYREEE (reference sequence). V lost 4 bases, J lost 3 bases, and 11 bases lay in between. As DNA, the CDR3 is TGTGCCAGCAGCGAGACGCCCCTCTACGAGCAGTACTTC. It translates to CASSETPLYEQYF.

This clone was seen once. V is TRBV4-1 and J is TRBJ1-1; D unclear. This CDR3 spans 12 amino acids. In germline, CDR1 is MGHRA, CDR2 YSYEKL. The V end lost 1 base, the J end lost 5 bases, and 5 bases lay between the germline ends. The CDR3 reads CASSQGETEAFF. The CDR3 nucleotides are TGCGCCAGCAGCCAAGGGGAGACTGAAGCTTTCTTT.

The genes are TRBV6-5 and TRBJ2-7; no reliable D call. V lost 4 bases, J lost 4 bases, and 14 bases lay in between. CDR3 length equals 14 residues. The germline gives CDR1 MNHEY, CDR2 SVGAGI. For the CDR3, the DNA is TGTGCCAGCAGTTCCGATTTCGGGCAGTACGAGCAGTACTTC. It translates to CASSSDFGQYEQYF.

The chain uses TRBV10-3 and TRBJ2-5; 7 bases line up with TRBD1. The last part of the DNA fits TRBJ2-7 better; the J call may be wrong. CDR1 and CDR2 (germline): ENHRY, SYGVKD. The CDR3 sequence is 12 residues long. The CDR3 region is CAIRTGDYEQYF. The CDR3 DNA is TGTGCCATCCGAACAGGGGATTACGAGCAGTACTTC.